This passage covers 21 T cell receptor beta chains from one sample sequenced in a study of blood T cells in healthy people across ages (dated by TCRdb to 2014 to 2015). The library was produced with 5' RACE. For sequencing, an Illumina HiSeq 2500 was employed. A second about 7 to 12 cycle PCR used a sample-barcoded 5' primer and a J-beta primer mix. TCRdb reprocessing: public reads trimmed at Q25 with fastp, clones called with MiXCR, in-frame beta chains kept. Rows with a matching CDR3 protein are joined into one entry that keeps the most common DNA and genes. The sample contains roughly 560,000 distinct CDR3 sequences, 20% to 30% of them found a single time. The leading ten clones occupy roughly 10% of the sample. These data were also filed under a second study, of T cells of mothers and their children.

The sample taken for sequencing was blood. These receptors were collected from a boy between 10 and 17 years old in good health.

This chain uses TRBV4-1 with TRBJ2-5; 12 bases match TRBD2. Matching the DNA end better, TRBJ2-1 makes the J call doubtful. The CDR3 is 17 residues long. Germline loops: CDR1 MGHRA, CDR2 YSYEKL. The CDR3 DNA follows: TGCGCCAGCAGCCCAAAAGGGACTAGCGGGCCTCACAATGAGCAGTTCTTC. Translation: CASSPKGTSGPHNEQFF.

This clonotype came up a few times. The V and J genes are TRBV7-8 and TRBJ2-1; 10 bases match TRBD1. Trimming cost V 8 bases and J 1 base; bases outside gene matches: 5. The CDR3 loop spans 15 amino acids. The germline V gene encodes CDR1 SGHVS and CDR2 FQNEAQ. The CDR3 nucleotides are TGTGCCAGCGTCCAGGACAGGGGGTCCTACAATGAGCAGTTCTTC. As protein: CASVQDRGSYNEQFF.

Ten or more counts support this clonotype. This chain joins TRBV4-3 and TRBJ2-6; D is perhaps TRBD1 (5 bases). Between the trimmed V and J ends, which lost 0 bases and 2 bases, there was a span of 8 bases. Germline CDR1 and CDR2: LGHNA and YSLEER. The CDR3 totals 16 residues. CDR3 DNA: TGCGCCAGCAGCCAAGAAGCAGGGACTGGGGCCAACGTCCTGACTTTC. Encoded protein: CASSQEAGTGANVLTF.

This chain connects TRBV19 to TRBJ1-4, with D perhaps matching TRBD1 (5 bases). CDR1 and CDR2 from the germline V gene are LNHDA and SQIVND (reference sequence). This CDR3 has 14 residues. V was trimmed by 8 bases and J by 5 bases, leaving 15 bases between them. The chain's CDR3 is CASGDGRVNEKLFF. The CDR3 nucleotides are TGTGCCAGTGGGGACGGACGGGTGAATGAAAAACTGTTTTTT.

This clonotype was seen a handful of times. The chain couples TRBV19 to TRBJ2-4; D perhaps matches TRBD2 (5 bases). Germline V gives CDR1 LNHDA, CDR2 SQIVND (reference sequence). This CDR3 region has 13 residues. Trimming pared 6 bases from V and 8 bases from J, leaving 14 bases between. The CDR3 DNA follows: TGTGCCAGTAGAAGACCCGGGGTGGACATTCAGTACTTC. Translating gives CASRRPGVDIQYF.

The V gene is TRBV6-4, the J gene TRBJ1-1; D remains unclear. Germline V lookup: CDR1 MRHNA, CDR2 SNTAGT. Trimming shortened V by 7 bases and J by 4 bases, and 13 bases separated the two germline ends. The CDR3 runs 13 residues. CDR3 bases: TGTGCCAGCAAGGAGGGCTTGAGCACTGAAGCTTTCTTT. It yields the protein CASKEGLSTEAFF.

This clonotype showed up just a few times. J is TRBJ1-4 and V is TRBV18, with TRBD1 matching over 8 bases. CDR1 is KGHSH, CDR2 LQKENI, per germline. Losses at the gene ends were 0 bases for V and 8 bases for J; bases not matched to a gene: 5. CDR3 length: 15 amino acids. The CDR3 DNA reads as TGTGCCAGCTCACCACCGAACAGGGGGGACGAAAAACTGTTTTTT. Its protein is CASSPPNRGDEKLFF.

This clonotype has only a few counts. The chain combines TRBV7-2 with TRBJ2-2; D gene unclear. Germline lookup yields CDR1 SGHTA and CDR2 FQGNSA. This CDR3 region has 15 residues. Trimming shortened V by 1 base and J by 0 bases, and 6 bases separated the two germline ends. The CDR3 nucleotides read TGTGCCAGCAGCTTAGACGCCTCGAACACCGGGGAGCTGTTTTTT. Its protein product is CASSLDASNTGELFF.

V and J are TRBV5-1 and TRBJ1-2, with D unresolved. The CDR3 has 13 residues. Trimming shortened V by 4 bases and J by 4 bases, and 11 bases separated the two germline ends. Looked up from germline, CDR1 is SGHRS and CDR2 is YFSETQ. The CDR3 region is CASSGDGGYGYTF. The CDR3 nucleotides are TGCGCCAGCAGCGGCGACGGCGGCTATGGCTACACCTTC.

The chain employs TRBV30 and TRBJ2-5; D uncertain. The CDR3 covers 14 residues. Between the trimmed V and J ends, which lost 0 bases and 0 bases, there was a span of 8 bases. CDR1 GTSNPN and CDR2 SVGIG come from the germline V gene (reference sequence). The CDR3 loop reads CAWSVRQYQETQYF. CDR3 coding DNA: TGTGCCTGGAGTGTTAGGCAGTACCAAGAGACCCAGTACTTC.

The rearrangement links TRBV5-1 to TRBJ2-1, with 7 positions matching TRBD2. Germline assignment: CDR1 SGHRS and CDR2 YFSETQ. Germline trimming cut 0 bases from V and 0 bases from J; bases unmatched to any gene: 3. The CDR3 contains 16 residues. The CDR3 DNA reads as TGCGCCAGCAGCTTGGAGGGACTACTCTCCTACAATGAGCAGTTCTTC. It specifies CASSLEGLLSYNEQFF.

This clonotype came up a few times. The chain is built from TRBV27 and TRBJ1-2; no reliable D call. Germline V lookup: CDR1 MNHEY, CDR2 SMNVEV (reference sequence). This CDR3 has 14 amino acids. V was clipped by 6 bases and J by 4 bases, with 15 bases between them. CDR3 nucleotides: TGTGCCAGCAGGAACCCGGCGGGTCCCTATGGCTACACCTTC. Its protein is CASRNPAGPYGYTF.

The sample holds a few counts of this clonotype. The chain links TRBV7-8 to TRBJ2-5, with 11 positions matching TRBD2. The DNA end favors TRBJ2-7, so the J call may be wrong. CDR1 is SGHVS and CDR2 is FQNEAQ in the germline V gene. The CDR3 runs to 19 residues. Here the CDR3 reads CASSLSPIELAGGPIEQYF. CDR3 DNA sequence: TGTGCCAGCAGCCTTAGTCCCATTGAATTAGCGGGAGGGCCGATCGAGCAGTACTTC.

This clonotype came up a few times. The chain recombines TRBV20-1 with TRBJ2-7; D uncertain. This CDR3 comprises 11 residues. Trimming removed 5 bases at V and 4 bases at J, with 9 bases between. Germline values: CDR1 DFQATT, CDR2 SNEGSKA (reference sequence). The CDR3 reads CSAGGVYEQYF. CDR3 in DNA: TGCAGTGCTGGTGGGGTTTACGAGCAGTACTTC.

This rearrangement joins TRBV7-9 to TRBJ2-5, with a possible D match to TRBD1 (6 bases). The CDR3 spans 12 residues. Germline CDR1 reads SEHNR; CDR2 reads FQNEAQ (reference sequence). Trimming pared 8 bases from V and 5 bases from J, leaving 12 bases between. The CDR3 nucleotides read TGTGCCAGCCGGACAGTGGGCGAGACCCAGTACTTC. This translates into CASRTVGETQYF. Full variable domain (missing parts from reference TRBV7-9 and TRBJ2-5): DTGVSQNPRHKITKRGQNVTFRCDPISEHNRLYWYRQTLGQGPEFLTYFQNEAQLEKSRLLSDRFSAERPKGSFSTLEIQRTEQGDSAMYLCASRTVGETQYFGPGTRLLVL.

A few counts support this clonotype. The gene calls are TRBV29-1 and TRBJ2-6; D is unresolved. Trimming left V 6 bases short and J 0 bases short, with 3 bases between. Germline CDR1 SQVTM, CDR2 ANQGSEA. The CDR3 totals 12 residues. The CDR3 sequence is CSVRSGANVLTF. In DNA form, the CDR3 reads TGCAGCGTCCGCTCTGGGGCCAACGTCCTGACTTTC.

The chain recombines TRBV20-1 with TRBJ1-1; D call uncertain. The germline V gene has CDR1 DFQATT and CDR2 SNEGSKA (reference sequence). The CDR3 loop spans 10 amino acids. This CDR3 is CSPPPWQAFF. In DNA form, the CDR3 reads TGCAGCCCGCCTCCTTGGCAAGCTTTCTTT.

This clonotype was detected ten times or more. The chain links TRBV27 to TRBJ2-7; D is unresolved. This CDR3 contains 13 residues. Germline V gives CDR1 MNHEY, CDR2 SMNVEV (reference sequence). Between the trimmed V and J ends, which lost 3 bases and 0 bases, there was a span of 6 bases. The CDR3 region has the DNA TGTGCCAGCAGTTTTGGCCACTCCTACGAGCAGTACTTC. Amino acids: CASSFGHSYEQYF.

The V call is TRBV20-1, the J call TRBJ2-1; the match to TRBD2 covers 8 bases. V lost 3 bases to trimming and J lost 5 bases; unmatched junction nucleotides: 6. Germline-derived CDR1 and CDR2 are DFQATT and SNEGSKA (reference sequence). The CDR3 extends over 14 amino acids. In DNA form, the CDR3 reads TGCAGTGCTAGGAGCGGGGGCCAACACAATGAGCAGTTCTTC. This gives the protein CSARSGGQHNEQFF.

This clonotype occurred many times. The rearrangement links TRBV7-3 to TRBJ2-2, with a possible D match to TRBD1 (7 bases). The CDR3 is 16 amino acids. The ends were cut back, 5 bases at V and 5 bases at J, with 18 bases in the middle. Germline V CDR1 and CDR2: SGHTA, FQGTGA. The CDR3 loop is CASSPRGTVGTGELFF. The CDR3 DNA sequence: TGTGCCAGCAGCCCTCGGGGGACAGTTGGGACCGGGGAGCTGTTTTTT. The entire variable domain, with the rest obtained from reference TRBV7-3 and TRBJ2-2, is as follows: GAGVSQTPSNKVTEKGKYVELRCDPISGHTALYWYRQSLGQGPEFLIYFQGTGAADDSGLPNDRFFAVRPEGSVSTLKIQRTERGDSAVYLCASSPRGTVGTGELFFGEGSRLTVL.

This clonotype was found a few times. V gene TRBV6-5 combines with J gene TRBJ2-3; D is undetermined. The CDR3 has 13 residues. CDR1 is MNHEY, CDR2 SVGAGI, per germline. Trimming shortened V by 2 bases and J by 8 bases, and 11 bases separated the two germline ends. CDR3 sequence: CASSYRTLGTQYF. In DNA form, the CDR3 reads TGTGCCAGCAGTTACAGGACCCTCGGTACGCAGTATTTT.